The 32 T cell receptor beta chains in this list originate from one sample, sequenced in a study of CXCR3-negative and CXCR3-positive naive CD8 T cells. The authors made the TRB cDNA libraries by 5' RACE using UMI labels. TCRdb derives one entry per CDR3 protein from the 5' RACE reads, leaving out DNA. The sample data list tens of thousands of distinct CDR3 sequences. Specimen: naive CXCR3- CD8+ T cells from blood. As for subset: CD45RO-CCR7+CD27+CD95- naive CD8+ T cells lacking CXCR3 (TNR3-). The origin of the receptors is a human donor in good health. Some clones in this sample may be carry-over from other donors' samples.

V usage is TRBV20-1 and J usage is TRBJ2-3. Germline V gene data show CDR1 as DFQATT and CDR2 as SNEGSKA (reference sequence). CDR3 length equals 14 residues. The CDR3 reads CSANLGLSTDTQYF.

The chain's CDR3 is CASSERSGQAYEQYF. The rearrangement uses TRBV2 and TRBJ2-7; with no DNA, the TCRdb D assignment of TRBD1 cannot be verified. This CDR3 region has 15 residues. In germline, CDR1 is SNHLY, CDR2 FYNNEI.

The chain recombines TRBV7-9 with TRBJ2-7; the TRBD2 assignment by TCRdb is unverifiable without DNA. This CDR3 is built from 15 residues. Germline V gene data show CDR1 as SEHNR and CDR2 as FQNEAQ (reference sequence). The CDR3 reads CASSATSGPAYEQYF. Full variable domain (remainder filled in from reference TRBV7-9 and TRBJ2-7): DTGVSQNPRHKITKRGQNVTFRCDPISEHNRLYWYRQTLGQGPEFLTYFQNEAQLEKSRLLSDRFSAERPKGSFSTLEIQRTEQGDSAMYLCASSATSGPAYEQYFGPGTRLTVT.

The chain joins TRBV6-5 to TRBJ2-1; TCRdb reports TRBD1, a call that lacks DNA to check it against. The CDR3 spans 15 residues. Per the germline V gene, CDR1 is MNHEY and CDR2 is SVGAGI. CDR3 in amino acids: CASSDRQGTYNEQFF.

The rearrangement joins TRBV6-5 to TRBJ1-1. The CDR3 is 13 residues long. Germline V lookup: CDR1 MNHEY, CDR2 SVGAGI. CDR3 region: CASSYSLGTEAFF.

The chain employs TRBV7-9 and TRBJ1-1; without DNA, the TCRdb call of TRBD1 cannot be checked. CDR1 and CDR2 (germline): SEHNR, FQNEAQ (reference sequence). CDR3 length equals 15 residues. CDR3 sequence reads: CASSKTGGMDTEAFF.

This rearrangement joins TRBV10-3 to TRBJ2-7; the TCRdb D gene call, TRBD1, has no DNA to confirm it. CDR1 and CDR2 (germline): ENHRY, SYGVKD. There are 15 residues in the CDR3. The CDR3 region is CAIAWSGERTYEQYF.

V usage is TRBV7-9 and J usage is TRBJ2-3; there is no DNA to check the TCRdb D call of TRBD2. Germline V gene lookup returns CDR1 SEHNR and CDR2 FQNEAQ (reference sequence). The CDR3 loop spans 17 amino acids. CDR3 amino acids: CASSLSAGVVGLDTQYF. The entire variable domain, with the rest obtained from reference TRBV7-9 and TRBJ2-3, is as follows: DTGVSQNPRHKITKRGQNVTFRCDPISEHNRLYWYRQTLGQGPEFLTYFQNEAQLEKSRLLSDRFSAERPKGSFSTLEIQRTEQGDSAMYLCASSLSAGVVGLDTQYFGPGTRLTVL.

The rearrangement joins TRBV4-3 to TRBJ1-6. Germline V gives CDR1 LGHNA, CDR2 YSLEER. The CDR3 spans 15 residues. The CDR3: CASSQDARLSSPLHF.

V usage is TRBV29-1 and J usage is TRBJ2-3; no DNA is available, so the TRBD1 call from TCRdb remains unchecked. The CDR3 contains 14 residues. CDR1 and CDR2 (germline): SQVTM, ANQGSEA. The chain's CDR3 is CSVANRGPADTQYF.

V and J are TRBV29-1 and TRBJ1-3. In germline, CDR1 is SQVTM, CDR2 ANQGSEA. The CDR3 is 15 amino acids. CDR3 residues: CSVNGASSSGNTIYF.

The V gene is TRBV7-3, the J gene TRBJ2-1; TCRdb names TRBD2, which stays unverified in the absence of DNA. This CDR3 comprises 16 residues. Germline-derived CDR1 and CDR2 are SGHTA and FQGTGA. The CDR3 region is CASSAAGGSEGDEQFF.

This chain connects TRBV7-6 to TRBJ2-5; TCRdb selects TRBD1, and the lack of DNA leaves this call unchecked. Per the germline V gene, CDR1 is SGHVS and CDR2 is FNYEAQ. The CDR3 has 17 residues. The chain's CDR3 is CASSPPLGQLGQETQYF.

The chain couples TRBV7-2 to TRBJ1-5. The CDR3 runs to 16 residues. The V gene's germline CDR1 is SGHTA and CDR2 FQGNSA. CDR3 amino acids: CASSLLGVGDNQPQHF.

The gene calls are TRBV6-2 or TRBV6-3 and TRBJ2-7. This CDR3 comprises 13 residues. The germline gives CDR1 MNHEY, CDR2 SVGEGT. This chain's CDR3 is CASGYRVPYEQYF.

The chain links TRBV7-2 to TRBJ2-5; the D call from TCRdb, TRBD2, cannot be confirmed without DNA. Germline CDR1 is SGHTA and CDR2 is FQGNSA. There are 17 residues in the CDR3. The CDR3 protein is CASSFPRSGSPTETQYF.

The chain carries TRBV27 and TRBJ2-1; TCRdb picks TRBD1, but there is no DNA to check that call. The CDR3 contains 15 residues. Germline-derived CDR1 and CDR2 are MNHEY and SMNVEV (reference sequence). The chain's CDR3 is CASSFRGQGLDEQFF.

The chain is built from TRBV12-3 or TRBV12-4 and TRBJ1-1. The CDR3 length is 11 residues. CDR3 loop: CASSPLTEAFF.

The chain employs TRBV19 and TRBJ2-4. Germline V gene lookup returns CDR1 LNHDA and CDR2 SQIVND (reference sequence). This CDR3 is 17 amino acids long. CDR3 amino acids: CASSIFSDDSSKNIQYF. Looking up the rest from reference TRBV19 and TRBJ2-4 gives the full variable domain: DGGITQSPKYLFRKEGQNVTLSCEQNLNHDAMYWYRQDPGQGLRLIYYSQIVNDFQKGDIAEGYSVSREKKESFPLTVTSAQKNPTAFYLCASSIFSDDSSKNIQYFGAGTRLSVL.

V usage is TRBV19 and J usage is TRBJ1-1. This CDR3 has 14 amino acids. The germline gives CDR1 LNHDA, CDR2 SQIVND (reference sequence). The CDR3 here is CATHRTEMNTEAFF.

This chain connects TRBV2 to TRBJ2-3; the TRBD1 assignment by TCRdb is unverifiable without DNA. The CDR3 length is 14 residues. The germline gives CDR1 SNHLY, CDR2 FYNNEI. The CDR3 is CASSGGQGADTQYF. The entire variable domain, with the rest obtained from reference TRBV2 and TRBJ2-3, is as follows: EPEVTQTPSHQVTQMGQEVILRCVPISNHLYFYWYRQILGQKVEFLVSFYNNEISEKSEIFDDQFSVERPDGSNFTLKIRSTKLEDSAMYFCASSGGQGADTQYFGPGTRLTVL.

V is TRBV5-1 and J is TRBJ2-5. Looked up from germline, CDR1 is SGHRS and CDR2 is YFSETQ. The CDR3 has 14 amino acids. CDR3 protein: CASSLAQIQETQYF.

This chain links TRBV7-8 with TRBJ2-3. The CDR3 is 15 amino acids. Germline assignment: CDR1 SGHVS and CDR2 FQNEAQ. The CDR3 protein is CASSLLATGTDTQYF.

The chain carries TRBV7-6 and TRBJ2-7; there is no DNA to check the TCRdb D call of TRBD1. CDR1 is SGHVS, CDR2 FNYEAQ, per germline. The length of the CDR3 is 14 residues. The CDR3 region is CASSLAGGPEEQYF.

This rearrangement joins TRBV7-2 to TRBJ2-1; the D call of TRBD2 rests on TCRdb alone, since no DNA is present to check it. The germline V gene encodes CDR1 SGHTA and CDR2 FQGNSA. This CDR3 has 15 amino acids. This chain's CDR3 is CASSPWTSGSGEQFF.

The chain recombines TRBV4-2 with TRBJ2-1; TCRdb picks TRBD2, but there is no DNA to check that call. This CDR3 spans 16 amino acids. Germline values: CDR1 LGHNA, CDR2 YNFKEQ. CDR3 amino acids: CASSQNEGLATNEQFF.

The chain employs TRBV6-2 or TRBV6-3 and TRBJ2-5. CDR1 and CDR2 from the germline V gene are MNHEY and SVGEGT. This CDR3 has 13 amino acids. CDR3 amino acids: CASSYPLQETQYF.

This chain connects TRBV4-1 to TRBJ1-2. There are 15 residues in the CDR3. The germline gives CDR1 MGHRA, CDR2 YSYEKL. The CDR3 is CASSQDMGGFEGYTF.

The chain couples TRBV28 to TRBJ2-7; TCRdb reports TRBD2, a call that lacks DNA to check it against. Germline lookup yields CDR1 MDHEN and CDR2 SYDVKM. There are 14 residues in the CDR3. CDR3: CASSRSGYAYEQYF.

The rearrangement joins TRBV7-2 to TRBJ2-4. CDR3 length: 12 amino acids. Germline loops: CDR1 SGHTA, CDR2 FQGNSA. Here the CDR3 reads CASSLAKNIQYF.

The chain uses TRBV27 and TRBJ2-7; TCRdb's D call of TRBD1 is untestable without DNA. In germline, CDR1 is MNHEY, CDR2 SMNVEV (reference sequence). The CDR3 length is 15 residues. CDR3 loop: CASGGGTQISYEQYF.

The rearrangement links TRBV6-6 to TRBJ2-1; absent DNA, TCRdb's TRBD2 call cannot be checked. This CDR3 is built from 14 residues. Germline CDR1 MNHNY, CDR2 SVGAGI (reference sequence). The CDR3: CASSYLPSNNEQFF.